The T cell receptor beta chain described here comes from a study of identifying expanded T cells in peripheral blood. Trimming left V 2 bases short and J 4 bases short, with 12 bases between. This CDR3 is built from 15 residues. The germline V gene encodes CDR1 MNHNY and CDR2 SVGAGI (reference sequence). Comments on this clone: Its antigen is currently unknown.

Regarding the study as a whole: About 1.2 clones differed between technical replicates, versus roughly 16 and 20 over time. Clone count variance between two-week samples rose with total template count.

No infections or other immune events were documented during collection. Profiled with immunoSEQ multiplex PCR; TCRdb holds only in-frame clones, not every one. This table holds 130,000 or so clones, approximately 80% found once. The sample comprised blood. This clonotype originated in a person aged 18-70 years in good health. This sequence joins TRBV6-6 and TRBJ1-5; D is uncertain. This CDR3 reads CASSYEGRGNQPQHF. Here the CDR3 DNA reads TGTGCCAGCAGTTACGAAGGGCGAGGAAATCAGCCCCAGCATTTT.